Presented here are 8 T cell receptor beta chains from one specimen sequenced in a study of shared clonotypes between healthy human individuals. Sequencing was performed with immunoSEQ multiplex PCR; in TCRdb, only in-frame clones are kept and a portion is missing. Of fewer than 3 million clones listed, 92% were seen once; the top ten hold approximately 0.39%. The sample was naive CD4+ T cells from PBMCs. This sample's subset: CD45RA+ positively selected. Receptors originate from a man aged 18 to 30 in good health. Some clones in this sample may be carry-over from other donors' samples.

This chain joins TRBV18 and TRBJ2-7; no definite D call. CDR1 and CDR2 (germline): KGHSH, LQKENI. Trimming shortened V by 0 bases and J by 2 bases, and 8 bases separated the two germline ends. The CDR3 loop spans 14 amino acids. CDR3 sequence reads: CASSPPTTTYEQYF. CDR3 bases: TGTGCCAGCTCACCACCTACGACCACCTACGAGCAGTACTTC.

The chain recombines TRBV6-1 with TRBJ1-1; D remains unclear. The V end lost 6 bases, the J end lost 1 base, and 9 bases lay between the germline ends. This CDR3 is built from 13 residues. Germline CDR1 is MNHNS and CDR2 is SASEGT. The CDR3 loop is CASRTITNTEAFF. The CDR3, as DNA: TGTGCCAGCAGGACGATAACGAACACTGAAGCTTTCTTT.

CDR3 DNA sequence: TGCGCCAGCAGCCCCAGGGGCTCGAGGAATTCACCCCTCCACTTT. Translating gives CASSPRGSRNSPLHF. The rearrangement uses TRBV5-1 and TRBJ1-6; D might be TRBD1 (6 bases). Germline loops: CDR1 SGHRS, CDR2 YFSETQ. V was cut by 4 bases and J by 7 bases, with 15 bases left in between. This CDR3 spans 15 amino acids.

To note about this clone: Compared with germline, one end of the junction differs, possibly owing to a read error. Other DNA variants within this sample encode the same CDR3. The V gene is TRBV27, the J gene TRBJ2-3; 13 bases are a match to TRBD2. The CDR3 covers 16 residues. From germline, CDR1 is MNHEY and CDR2 SMNVEV (reference sequence). CDR3 residues: CASSLRLAGGTDTQYF. The CDR3 nucleotides are TGTGCCAGCAGTCTACGACTAGCGGGGGGCACTGATACGCAGTATTTT.

The J gene is TRBJ2-1, the V gene TRBV7-2, with TRBD2 matching over 10 bases. The CDR3 is 17 residues long. Trimming at V came to 3 bases and at J to 5 bases, leaving 10 bases not matched to a gene. Germline values: CDR1 SGHTA, CDR2 FQGNSA. In nucleotides, the CDR3 is TGTGCCAGCAGCTTTGAGGCCGGACTAGCGGTACACAATGAGCAGTTCTTC. Encoded protein: CASSFEAGLAVHNEQFF. Combining the CDR3 with reference TRBV7-2 and TRBJ2-1 gives the whole variable domain GAGVSQSPSNKVTEKGKDVELRCDPISGHTALYWYRQSLGQGLEFLIYFQGNSAPDKSGLPSDRFSAERTGGSVSTLTIQRTQQEDSAVYLCASSFEAGLAVHNEQFFGPGTRLTVL.

The rearrangement links TRBV6-1 to TRBJ1-2; TRBD1 is a possible D gene (5 bases). CDR3 length: 15 amino acids. Trimming cost V 7 bases and J 5 bases, with 20 bases left between them. CDR1 MNHNS and CDR2 SASEGT come from the germline V gene. The CDR3 loop is CASTPEGSTSYGYTF. The CDR3 DNA follows: TGTGCCAGCACGCCTGAGGGGAGTACTAGTTATGGCTACACCTTC.

This clone was recorded only once. The CDR3 DNA sequence: TGTGCCAGCAGCTCTAACAGGGGAAGCAATCAGCCCCAGCATTTT. Its protein is CASSSNRGSNQPQHF. The genes are TRBV11-2 and TRBJ1-5; 7 bases align to TRBD1. The CDR3 covers 15 residues. V was clipped by 4 bases and J by 1 base; unmatched bases: 4. Per germline, CDR1 SGHAT and CDR2 FQNNGV.

The chain joins TRBV7-6 to TRBJ2-2; D might be TRBD2 (7 bases). Germline V gene lookup returns CDR1 SGHVS and CDR2 FNYEAQ. The CDR3 loop spans 17 amino acids. V lost 1 base to trimming and J lost 5 bases, with 17 bases between them. The CDR3 DNA reads as TGTGCCAGCAGCTTAGAGAGGTCGCGGGGGCTAACCGGGGAGCTGTTTTTT. Its translation is CASSLERSRGLTGELFF.